This T cell receptor beta chain comes out of a study of cytomegalovirus exposure and HLA in healthy donors. As to this clone: Its antigen remains unidentified.

Study results and limitations: For TCR beta chains, V- and J-gene trimming was later linked to a missense DCLRE1C variant. Reported performance of the classifier showed diagnosis of cytomegalovirus status with high specificity and sensitivity. Most subjects' HLA-A and HLA-B alleles were reportedly predicted from TCR beta sequences.

It was with 60 Vbeta and 13 Jbeta primers that the PCR ran. The table came from immunoSEQ multiplex PCR; TCRdb's copy has only in-frame clones and leaves some out. The sample yields more than 85,000 clones, over 60% seen once. V lost 4 bases to trimming and J lost 0 bases, with 10 bases between them. This CDR3 comprises 15 residues. Germline V gene lookup returns CDR1 SEHNR and CDR2 FQNEAQ (reference sequence). Specimen: PBMCs. The origin of this receptor is a man in his thirties or forties in good health and CMV-seropositive. The V call is TRBV7-9, the J call TRBJ1-3; TRBD1 is a possible D gene (5 bases). CDR3 amino acids: CASSWGRPSGNTIYF. CDR3 sequence (DNA): TGTGCCAGCAGCTGGGGCAGGCCCTCTGGAAACACCATATATTTT.